This T cell receptor (beta chain) is drawn from a study of T cells in pancreatic ductal adenocarcinoma (dated by TCRdb to 2017 to 2019). For context, the study as a whole: The work assessed suppressive cells as well as CD8+ T cells infiltrating resected pancreatic ductal adenocarcinoma, measuring their numbers, locations, and properties, in order to shed light on the adaptive T-cell response that occurs naturally.

A word on this clone: It has no known antigen specificity. No base-level quality is on record; no much larger clone is a single base apart.

The pancreatic ductal adenocarcinoma patients who were selected had gone through surgery without receiving any neoadjuvant therapy. Peripheral blood was collected in heparin tubes, and PBMCs were isolated by histopaque density gradient and cryopreserved in approximately 9.4% DMSO. Using the DNeasy Blood and Tissue Kit with Proteinase K and RNase treatment, genomic DNA was extracted from roughly seven PBMC and about ten flash-frozen tumor specimens. The immunoSEQ hsTCRB kit was used to amplify TCR beta CDR3 regions from genomic DNA. High-throughput TRB CDR3 sequencing was performed on an Illumina HiSeq system. The study's processing was this. The immunoSEQ software was used to analyze sequencing reads, and nonproductive sequences containing premature stops or frame-shifts were excluded. Clonality of the repertoire was calculated as one minus Shannon entropy normalized by log2 of the number of unique productive sequences. What TCRdb holds here is the immuneACCESS table cut down to in-frame rearrangements. Part of the clones is not present; checked against another copy, under half of the missing clones reflect an unresolved V gene, and the others are unexplained. That table supplies the V and J calls and clone size; D and trimming were determined from the DNA. The sample contains roughly 8,700 clones, around nine tenths of them found a single time. The ten largest make up approximately 3% of the sample.

The germline V gene encodes CDR1 ENHRY and CDR2 SYGVKD. The CDR3 goes from the cysteine to the phenylalanine over 13 residues. Only the CDR3 DNA is retained, 39 bases long and in frame from the first base. The germline ends are 4 bases apart after V is trimmed by 0 bases and J by 2 bases. Paper-wide results and their limitations: Because most pancreatic cancer patients present with inoperable disease, the resected cohort was biased toward the minority with early-stage disease. No significant difference in T-cell clonality was found between tumor and blood, with mean clonality of about 0.11 in tumors and around 0.07 in blood. Compared with tumor samples, blood samples had more total productive templates and about 7.3-fold more unique clonotypes. Comparisons of clonality between tumor and blood may be biased because tumors are enriched in CD45RO+ effector T cells rather than naive T cells, which biases the comparison toward lower diversity.

This receptor was identified in a human donor with pancreatic ductal adenocarcinoma. Sequenced: PBMCs. The chain couples TRBV10-3 to TRBJ1-2; too little of a D gene remains to name it. The CDR3 loop reads CAISESQNYGYTF. The nucleotides are TGTGCCATCAGTGAGTCACAGAACTATGGCTACACCTTC.